The 27 T cell receptor beta chains in this list originate from one sample, sequenced in a study of CD8+ T cells in alopecia areata. RNA extraction was followed by reverse transcription into cDNA, which acted as the sequencing template. Method: immunoSEQ multiplex PCR; TCRdb's copy keeps in-frame clones and lacks some. The data show about 150,000 clones, with roughly 50% seen just once and 4.5% to 5% held by the top ten. Source material: CD4+ T cells sorted from blood. The receptors originated from a human donor in good health.

This clone appeared a few times. The gene calls are TRBV18 and TRBJ1-2; the match to TRBD1 covers 7 bases. V shed 3 bases and J 2 bases; nucleotides not matched to a gene: 3. Germline loops: CDR1 KGHSH, CDR2 LQKENI. The CDR3 totals 14 residues. Written as DNA, the CDR3 is TGTGCCAGCTCACCCTTGGGACAGAACTATGGCTACACCTTC. Translation gives CASSPLGQNYGYTF. Filled out from reference TRBV18 and TRBJ1-2, the complete variable domain reads NAGVMQNPRHLVRRRGQEARLRCSPMKGHSHVYWYRQLPEEGLKFMVYLQKENIIDESGMPKERFSAEFPKEGPSILRIQQVVRGDSAAYFCASSPLGQNYGYTFGSGTRLTVV.

The gene calls are TRBV6-4 and TRBJ2-1, with a weak D call TRBD2 (6 bases). The CDR3 has 15 amino acids. V was trimmed by 0 bases and J by 0 bases, leaving 6 bases between them. The germline gives CDR1 MRHNA, CDR2 SNTAGT. For the CDR3, the DNA is TGTGCCAGCAGTGACTCAGCGGGCTCCTACAATGAGCAGTTCTTC. It yields the protein CASSDSAGSYNEQFF.

V usage is TRBV5-4 and J usage is TRBJ1-4; D ambiguous. The germline V gene has CDR1 SGHNT and CDR2 YYREEE (reference sequence). CDR3 size: 14 residues. Between the trimmed V and J ends, which lost 3 bases and 6 bases, there was a span of 12 bases. CDR3 sequence reads: CASSSESSDEKLFF. CDR3 sequence (DNA): TGTGCCAGCAGCTCGGAGTCAAGCGATGAAAAACTGTTTTTT.

The rearrangement links TRBV5-1 to TRBJ2-3, with a possible D match to TRBD2 (5 bases). Germline V gene lookup returns CDR1 SGHRS and CDR2 YFSETQ. The CDR3 has 12 residues. V shed 2 bases and J shed 6 bases, with 7 bases lying between them. The CDR3 loop is CASSFGVDTQYF. CDR3 DNA: TGCGCCAGCAGCTTCGGGGTCGATACGCAGTATTTT.

The sample holds a few counts of this clone. This chain uses TRBV23-1 with TRBJ1-2; D perhaps matches TRBD1 (6 bases). TRBV23-1 is recorded as an ORF, its role being uncertain. This CDR3 region has 14 residues. With 3 bases removed from V and 4 bases from J, the gap between germline ends came to 12 bases. CDR3 in amino acids: CASSQEDSFYGYTF. The CDR3 region has the DNA TGCGCCAGCAGTCAGGAGGACAGCTTCTATGGCTACACCTTC.

This clone appeared once. The gene calls are TRBV27 and TRBJ1-1, with D possibly TRBD1 on 5 matching bases. The V gene lost 5 bases and the J gene lost 5 bases, with 15 bases spanning the gap. The CDR3 totals 14 residues. Germline lookup yields CDR1 MNHEY and CDR2 SMNVEV (reference sequence). The CDR3 here is CASSAGTHRTEAFF. The CDR3 DNA sequence: TGTGCCAGCAGTGCTGGGACTCATCGGACTGAAGCTTTCTTT.

The chain couples TRBV6-4 to TRBJ2-4, with 8 bases matching TRBD1. The V segment lost 5 bases and the J segment 3 bases; nucleotides outside the gene matches: 3. The CDR3 length is 14 residues. Germline V CDR1 and CDR2: MRHNA, SNTAGT. The CDR3 loop is CASSPGQGKNIQYF. DNA of the CDR3: TGTGCCAGCAGTCCTGGACAGGGCAAAAACATTCAGTACTTC.

This clone was recorded a few times. The genes are TRBV28 and TRBJ2-6, with D perhaps TRBD1 (6 bases). The CDR3 covers 17 residues. In germline, CDR1 is MDHEN, CDR2 SYDVKM. Trimming removed 5 bases at V and 1 base at J, with 15 bases between. The CDR3 nucleotides are TGTGCCAGCAGTAACAGGGTTTGGGTGTCTGGGGCCAACGTCCTGACTTTC. It encodes CASSNRVWVSGANVLTF.

This clone was observed a few times. The chain links TRBV29-1 to TRBJ1-1, with D hard to call. Trimming shortened V by 3 bases and J by 1 base, and 9 bases separated the two germline ends. This CDR3 spans 13 amino acids. Per the germline V gene, CDR1 is SQVTM and CDR2 is ANQGSEA. CDR3 bases: TGCAGCGTTGACGTAGGTGCGAACACTGAAGCTTTCTTT. This codes for CSVDVGANTEAFF.

This clone was seen a handful of times. V is TRBV11-2 and J is TRBJ2-1; 12 positions match TRBD2. The length of the CDR3 is 15 residues. V was pared by 5 bases and J by 7 bases, with 6 bases of the junction left unmatched. Germline values: CDR1 SGHAT, CDR2 FQNNGV. The CDR3 coding sequence is TGTGCCAGCAGCGCGACTAGCGGGAGAGGGAATGAGCAGTTCTTC. This gives the protein CASSATSGRGNEQFF.

Concerning this clone itself: The same CDR3 can be traced to other DNA sequences in this sample. The chain is built from TRBV29-1 and TRBJ2-7; tentatively, D is TRBD2 (5 bases). Germline V gene lookup returns CDR1 SQVTM and CDR2 ANQGSEA. The CDR3 has 12 residues. V lost 6 bases and J 0 bases, leaving 9 bases between the germline ends. The CDR3 region is CSVGGSSYEQYF. CDR3 nucleotides: TGCAGCGTAGGTGGGAGCTCCTACGAGCAGTACTTC.

The gene calls are TRBV27 and TRBJ1-2, with D uncertain. Germline V gives CDR1 MNHEY, CDR2 SMNVEV (reference sequence). There are 12 residues in the CDR3. Trimming cost V 3 bases and J 8 bases, with 10 bases left between them. The CDR3 sequence: CASSFWKGGYTF. The CDR3 bases are TGTGCCAGCAGTTTTTGGAAGGGAGGCTACACCTTC.

The chain uses TRBV29-1 and TRBJ2-3; 7 bases line up with TRBD2. CDR3 length: 12 amino acids. The germline gives CDR1 SQVTM, CDR2 ANQGSEA. V gave up 7 bases and J gave up 8 bases; unmatched junction bases: 9. CDR3 residues: CSDRKGGGTQYF. Written as DNA, the CDR3 is TGCAGCGACCGCAAGGGCGGGGGTACGCAGTATTTT.

The chain recombines TRBV6-4 with TRBJ2-3, with D perhaps matching TRBD2 (5 bases). Germline V lookup: CDR1 MRHNA, CDR2 SNTAGT. The CDR3 is made up of 13 amino acids. The germline V and J ends were trimmed by 7 bases and 5 bases, with 13 bases remaining between them. The CDR3 here is CASKPSGKDTQYF. CDR3 DNA sequence: TGTGCCAGCAAACCATCCGGGAAAGATACGCAGTATTTT.

The chain couples TRBV15 to TRBJ1-4; TRBD1 might be the D (6 bases). The CDR3 runs 15 residues. The V end was cut by 5 bases, the J end by 4 bases, with 14 bases between. The V gene's germline CDR1 is LNHNV and CDR2 YYDKDF (reference sequence). DNA for the CDR3: TGTGCCACCAGCGTCCAACAGGGAGTTAATGAAAAACTGTTTTTT. Its protein is CATSVQQGVNEKLFF.

The chain has TRBV29-1 and TRBJ2-3; D is undetermined. Germline V gene lookup returns CDR1 SQVTM and CDR2 ANQGSEA. The CDR3 covers 12 residues. V was clipped by 3 bases and J by 4 bases, with 8 bases between them. The CDR3 DNA sequence: TGCAGCGTTGATCTAAGCGCAGATACGCAGTATTTT. It is translated as CSVDLSADTQYF.

The chain has TRBV2 and TRBJ1-5, with D uncertain. The CDR3 spans 14 residues. V was clipped by 4 bases and J by 0 bases, with 7 bases between them. Germline V CDR1 and CDR2: SNHLY, FYNNEI. CDR3: CASSGDGSNQPQHF. The CDR3 nucleotides are TGTGCCAGCAGTGGCGACGGTAGCAATCAGCCCCAGCATTTT.

The chain uses TRBV10-3 and TRBJ2-7; TRBD2 agrees at 8 bases. J was trimmed by 5 bases and V by 0 bases; bases with no gene match: 15. Germline V gives CDR1 ENHRY, CDR2 SYGVKD. The CDR3 length is 18 residues. Here the CDR3 DNA reads TGTGCCATCAGTGAGTCCCGACCCGGGACTAGAAGACCGCACGAGCAGTACTTC. This translates into CAISESRPGTRRPHEQYF.

Comments on this clone: Because the CDR3 is missing its conserved closing phenylalanine or tryptophan, this is likely a read error. It is unclear where the CDR3 begins or ends on the DNA, so no DNA is shown, and the CDR3 is as TCRdb lists it. The chain carries TRBV10-3 and TRBJ2-7; the table's D gene call, TRBD2, was not cross checked with the DNA. Germline V CDR1 and CDR2: ENHRY, SYGVKD. The CDR3 is 12 residues long, counting both termini. The CDR3 spells CAISEFGGLGVL.

CDR3 in DNA: TGTGCCTGGAGTTGGACAGGTAGCAATCAGCCCCAGCATTTT. This codes for CAWSWTGSNQPQHF. The chain joins TRBV30 to TRBJ1-5; 7 nucleotides align to TRBD1. This CDR3 is 14 amino acids long. Germline values: CDR1 GTSNPN, CDR2 SVGIG (reference sequence). V lost 2 bases to trimming and J lost 0 bases; unmatched junction nucleotides: 1. The full variable domain, with the rest looked up from reference TRBV30 and TRBJ1-5, is SQTIHQWPATLVQPVGSPLSLECTVEGTSNPNLYWYRQAAGRGLQLLFYSVGIGQISSEVPQNLSASRPQDRQFILSSKKLLLSDSGFYLCAWSWTGSNQPQHFGDGTRLSIL.

The genes are TRBV28 and TRBJ2-3; weak D call: TRBD2 (5 bases). This CDR3 comprises 13 residues. Looked up from germline, CDR1 is MDHEN and CDR2 is SYDVKM. V shed 6 bases and J shed 2 bases, with 9 bases lying between them. The CDR3 protein is CASRATNTDTQYF. The CDR3 nucleotides are TGTGCCAGCAGAGCGACTAACACAGATACGCAGTATTTT.

This chain connects TRBV11-2 to TRBJ1-1; D might be TRBD1 (6 bases). The CDR3 spans 15 residues. Germline CDR1 reads SGHAT; CDR2 reads FQNNGV. Trimming removed 5 bases from V and 1 base from J, with 14 bases in between. The CDR3, as DNA: TGTGCCAGCAGCACCCCACAGGGTTGGAACACTGAAGCTTTCTTT. It specifies CASSTPQGWNTEAFF.

The chain joins TRBV9 to TRBJ2-5, with D possibly TRBD1 on 6 matching bases. CDR3 size: 13 residues. The germline V and J ends were trimmed by 2 bases and 5 bases, with 10 bases remaining between them. Germline CDR1 SGDLS, CDR2 YYNGEE. CDR3 loop: CASSVQGRETQYF. CDR3 bases: TGTGCCAGCAGCGTTCAGGGGCGGGAGACCCAGTACTTC.

This clone was detected a few times. The genes are TRBV6-5 and TRBJ2-3; D uncertain. This CDR3 contains 13 residues. Trimming left V 5 bases short and J 6 bases short, with 12 bases between. Germline CDR1 is MNHEY and CDR2 is SVGAGI. CDR3 nucleotides: TGTGCCAGCAGTCCTACCCGGTCGGATACGCAGTATTTT. This codes for CASSPTRSDTQYF.

Remarks on this clone: Distinct nucleotide sequences in the sample also encode this CDR3. This chain uses TRBV29-1 with TRBJ2-6; D is ambiguous. The CDR3 loop spans 13 amino acids. In germline, CDR1 is SQVTM, CDR2 ANQGSEA. V was pared by 6 bases and J by 0 bases, with 6 bases between. CDR3 amino acids: CSVGLSGANVLTF. The DNA for the CDR3 is TGCAGCGTGGGCCTCTCTGGGGCCAACGTCCTGACTTTC.

The chain recombines TRBV18 with TRBJ2-3; no clear D. Between the trimmed V and J ends, which lost 3 bases and 6 bases, there was a span of 4 bases. Germline loops: CDR1 KGHSH, CDR2 LQKENI. The CDR3 is 11 residues long. The CDR3 DNA is TGTGCCAGCTCACCCGGCGATACGCAGTATTTT. Residues: CASSPGDTQYF.

This clone was counted between two and nine times. The chain has TRBV10-3 and TRBJ2-1; either TRBD1 or TRBD2 may fit D (5 bases each). CDR3 size: 14 residues. Per the germline V gene, CDR1 is ENHRY and CDR2 is SYGVKD. Trimming removed 8 bases at V and 9 bases at J, with 20 bases between. For the CDR3, the DNA is TGTGCCATCCGGGACGCCCGGCCCGGTTCTGAGCAGTTCTTC. It is translated as CAIRDARPGSEQFF.